The 27 T cell receptor beta chains listed next were all sequenced from one sample in a study of cytomegalovirus exposure and HLA in healthy donors. Profiling relied on immunoSEQ multiplex PCR, and the TCRdb table lists in-frame clones only, not all of them. The sample carries under 200,000 clones, less than 95% recorded once. Sequencing was done on a sample of PBMCs. The source is a woman between 18 and 30 years old in good health and CMV-seropositive.

V is TRBV7-9 and J is TRBJ2-3; D may be TRBD2 (5 bases). Trimming took off 10 bases at V and 2 bases at J, with 19 bases between the two ends. There are 15 residues in the CDR3. CDR1 is SEHNR, CDR2 FQNEAQ, per germline (reference sequence). The DNA for the CDR3 is TGTGCCACCACGACGGCTAGCAGCCCCACAGATACGCAGTATTTT. Translating gives CATTTASSPTDTQYF.

A few counts support this clone. The V gene is TRBV7-8, the J gene TRBJ1-6, with 7 bases identical to TRBD1. V dropped 5 bases and J dropped 7; count of bases not matched to a gene: 8. CDR1 is SGHVS and CDR2 is FQNEAQ in the germline V gene. The CDR3 length is 15 residues. CDR3 residues: CASSGRQGVNSPLHF. CDR3 bases: TGTGCCAGCAGCGGGCGACAGGGTGTGAATTCACCCCTCCACTTT.

This chain uses TRBV6-1 with TRBJ2-5; unclear D gene. Per the germline V gene, CDR1 is MNHNS and CDR2 is SASEGT. The CDR3 spans 11 residues. The ends were cut back, 10 bases at V and 5 bases at J, with 11 bases in the middle. For the CDR3, the DNA is TGTGCCACAGGCCCCCGGGAGACCCAGTACTTC. This sequence encodes CATGPRETQYF.

The chain employs TRBV6-5 and TRBJ2-1; 7 bases fit TRBD1. The J segment lost 7 bases and the V segment lost 0 bases, leaving 6 bases of the junction unmatched. Germline V gives CDR1 MNHEY, CDR2 SVGAGI. The CDR3 contains 15 residues. CDR3 region: CASSYSGTANNEQFF. CDR3 coding DNA: TGTGCCAGCAGTTACTCCGGGACAGCTAATAATGAGCAGTTCTTC.

V usage is TRBV28 and J usage is TRBJ2-5; TRBD1 is a possible D gene (5 bases). The CDR3 length is 13 residues. Trimming removed 5 bases at V and 7 bases at J, with 14 bases between. Germline loops: CDR1 MDHEN, CDR2 SYDVKM. CDR3 sequence: CASSPGFQGTQYF. The CDR3 region has the DNA TGTGCCAGCAGTCCGGGTTTCCAGGGGACCCAGTACTTC.

This chain connects TRBV27 to TRBJ2-3, with 9 positions matching TRBD2. Unmatched junction bases numbered 8, after V lost 1 base and J lost 0 bases. Germline V gene data show CDR1 as MNHEY and CDR2 as SMNVEV (reference sequence). CDR3 size: 18 residues. CDR3 region: CASSLWAGGPTSTDTQYF. The CDR3 region has the DNA TGTGCCAGCAGTTTATGGGCGGGAGGGCCCACTAGCACAGATACGCAGTATTTT.

The chain recombines TRBV5-6 with TRBJ2-5, with D perhaps TRBD1 (5 bases). The germline V gene has CDR1 SGHDT and CDR2 YYEEEE. The V end lost 1 base, the J end lost 5 bases, and 12 bases lay between the germline ends. The CDR3 totals 14 residues. In DNA, the CDR3 is TGTGCCAGCAGCTTGCAAGACAGTGGGGAGACCCAGTACTTC. Translating gives CASSLQDSGETQYF. The full variable domain, with the rest looked up from reference TRBV5-6 and TRBJ2-5, is DAGVTQSPTHLIKTRGQQVTLRCSPKSGHDTVSWYQQALGQGPQFIFQYYEEEERQRGNFPDRFSGHQFPNYSSELNVNALLLGDSALYLCASSLQDSGETQYFGPGTRLLVL.

This clone was recorded once. The J gene is TRBJ2-5, the V gene TRBV2; 8 bases align to TRBD2. The ends lost 8 bases at V and 1 base at J; junction bases unmatched: 18. Looked up from germline, CDR1 is SNHLY and CDR2 is FYNNEI. The CDR3 runs to 18 residues. CDR3 protein: CASWGFGGGLFSQETQYF. CDR3 in DNA: TGTGCCAGCTGGGGTTTCGGGGGGGGCCTTTTCTCCCAAGAGACCCAGTACTTC. Full variable domain (missing parts from reference TRBV2 and TRBJ2-5): EPEVTQTPSHQVTQMGQEVILRCVPISNHLYFYWYRQILGQKVEFLVSFYNNEISEKSEIFDDQFSVERPDGSNFTLKIRSTKLEDSAMYFCASWGFGGGLFSQETQYFGPGTRLLVL.

The chain recombines TRBV6-1 with TRBJ1-2; 8 nucleotides agree with TRBD1. This CDR3 has 13 residues. Germline trimming cut 6 bases from V and 6 bases from J; bases unmatched to any gene: 6. From germline, CDR1 is MNHNS and CDR2 SASEGT. The CDR3 DNA is TGTGCCAGCAGGAAACAGGGGGGGGATGGCTACACCTTC. Protein sequence: CASRKQGGDGYTF.

This clone was observed a single time. The J gene is TRBJ1-3, the V gene TRBV4-3; tentative D call: TRBD1 (6 bases). With 0 bases removed from V and 2 bases from J, the gap between germline ends came to 8 bases. Germline CDR1 LGHNA, CDR2 YSLEER. The CDR3 contains 15 residues. CDR3 sequence (DNA): TGCGCCAGCAGCCAAGATCAGGGGACTGGAAACACCATATATTTT. Amino acid sequence: CASSQDQGTGNTIYF.

The chain carries TRBV7-2 and TRBJ1-1, with 8 positions matching TRBD1. The V segment lost 3 bases and the J segment 5 bases; nucleotides outside the gene matches: 11. The CDR3 is 16 amino acids. Germline CDR1 is SGHTA and CDR2 is FQGNSA. CDR3 sequence reads: CASSLEDRGGFTEAFF. CDR3 sequence (DNA): TGTGCCAGCAGCTTGGAAGACAGGGGAGGGTTTACTGAAGCTTTCTTT. The entire variable domain, with the rest obtained from reference TRBV7-2 and TRBJ1-1, is as follows: GAGVSQSPSNKVTEKGKDVELRCDPISGHTALYWYRQSLGQGLEFLIYFQGNSAPDKSGLPSDRFSAERTGGSVSTLTIQRTQQEDSAVYLCASSLEDRGGFTEAFFGQGTRLTVV.

This chain links TRBV7-2 with TRBJ2-5, with 9 bases fitting TRBD1. The length of the CDR3 is 15 residues. The germline V gene encodes CDR1 SGHTA and CDR2 FQGNSA. V lost 5 bases to trimming and J lost 5 bases; unmatched junction nucleotides: 9. The CDR3 here is CASSPRQGVAETQYF. For the CDR3, the DNA is TGTGCCAGCAGCCCCAGACAGGGGGTTGCTGAGACCCAGTACTTC.

The V gene is TRBV30, the J gene TRBJ2-7; TRBD1 matches 7 bases. The CDR3 loop spans 13 amino acids. The junction had 3 bases not matched to a gene; V was cut back by 3 bases and J by 1 base. CDR1 GTSNPN and CDR2 SVGIG come from the germline V gene (reference sequence). The CDR3 protein is CAWSPGQSYEQYF. The CDR3 region has the DNA TGTGCCTGGAGCCCGGGACAGTCCTACGAGCAGTACTTC. Filled out from reference TRBV30 and TRBJ2-7, the complete variable domain reads SQTIHQWPATLVQPVGSPLSLECTVEGTSNPNLYWYRQAAGRGLQLLFYSVGIGQISSEVPQNLSASRPQDRQFILSSKKLLLSDSGFYLCAWSPGQSYEQYFGPGTRLTVT.

This clone is a singleton in its sample. The gene calls are TRBV27 and TRBJ2-5, with 8 bases aligning to TRBD1. Germline values: CDR1 MNHEY, CDR2 SMNVEV (reference sequence). This CDR3 region has 15 residues. Germline trimming cut 5 bases from V and 6 bases from J; bases unmatched to any gene: 11. CDR3 bases: TGTGCCAGCAGTCCACTCGACAGGGGACGTAAGACCCAGTACTTC. This sequence encodes CASSPLDRGRKTQYF.

The chain employs TRBV15 and TRBJ1-4; no definite D call. V lost 0 bases, J lost 0 bases, and 11 bases lay in between. This CDR3 has 17 residues. Germline V gene lookup returns CDR1 LNHNV and CDR2 YYDKDF (reference sequence). CDR3 in amino acids: CATSRDAVISTNEKLFF. The CDR3, as DNA: TGTGCCACCAGCAGAGACGCGGTGATTTCAACTAATGAAAAACTGTTTTTT.

The rearrangement joins TRBV2 to TRBJ2-7; maybe TRBD1 (5 bases). This CDR3 is 14 amino acids long. The ends were cut back, 3 bases at V and 5 bases at J, with 14 bases in the middle. Germline loops: CDR1 SNHLY, CDR2 FYNNEI. The CDR3 nucleotides read TGTGCCAGCAGTGACTGGGTAAGGGGCCACGAGCAGTACTTC. Protein: CASSDWVRGHEQYF.

This clone is a singleton in its sample. This CDR3 reads CASSQGTANYGYTF. The DNA for the CDR3 is TGCGCCAGCAGCCAAGGGACAGCTAACTATGGCTACACCTTC. The rearrangement uses TRBV4-3 and TRBJ1-2, with D maybe TRBD1 (6 bases). Germline V lookup: CDR1 LGHNA, CDR2 YSLEER. The CDR3 covers 14 residues. The V and J ends lost 1 base and 0 bases respectively, with 6 bases between them.

The gene calls are TRBV7-2 and TRBJ1-1; D is perhaps TRBD1 (5 bases). This CDR3 has 15 residues. Germline CDR1 reads SGHTA; CDR2 reads FQGNSA. The germline V and J ends were trimmed by 5 bases and 6 bases, with 19 bases remaining between them. In nucleotides, the CDR3 is TGTGCCAGCAGCCGCGTGGGGGGTGGGAATCCTGAAGCTTTCTTT. As protein: CASSRVGGGNPEAFF.

This chain connects TRBV27 to TRBJ1-2; D perhaps matches TRBD1 (6 bases). The CDR3 has 13 amino acids. Looked up from germline, CDR1 is MNHEY and CDR2 is SMNVEV (reference sequence). Trimming cost V 2 bases and J 6 bases, with 10 bases left between them. The CDR3 sequence is CASSLTGLDGYTF. The CDR3, as DNA: TGTGCCAGCAGTTTAACAGGGTTGGATGGCTACACCTTC.

DNA for the CDR3: TGTGCCTGGAGTGATGCGGGTGAGCAGTACTTC. This gives the protein CAWSDAGEQYF. The J gene is TRBJ2-7, the V gene TRBV30, with D tentatively TRBD2 (5 bases). Germline V gives CDR1 GTSNPN, CDR2 SVGIG (reference sequence). V was trimmed by 1 base and J by 7 bases, leaving 8 bases between them. The CDR3 has 11 residues.

This clone was detected only once. The rearrangement links TRBV6-1 to TRBJ1-2; D is undetermined. Germline V gene data show CDR1 as MNHNS and CDR2 as SASEGT. Trimming shortened V by 6 bases and J by 3 bases, and 5 bases separated the two germline ends. There are 11 residues in the CDR3. The CDR3 DNA reads as TGTGCCAGCAGATCCTACTATGGCTACACCTTC. Protein: CASRSYYGYTF.

The gene calls are TRBV7-9 and TRBJ2-5; weak D call: TRBD2 (5 bases). CDR1 SEHNR and CDR2 FQNEAQ come from the germline V gene (reference sequence). Trimming stripped 1 base from V and 0 bases from J, with 15 bases between. The CDR3 contains 17 residues. Here the CDR3 DNA reads TGTGCCAGCAGCTTAGGAGGCCTAGCCCAAAACCAAGAGACCCAGTACTTC. It yields the protein CASSLGGLAQNQETQYF.

V gene TRBV27 combines with J gene TRBJ1-5, with D tentatively TRBD1 (5 bases). V was cut by 6 bases and J by 11 bases, with 17 bases left in between. This CDR3 is built from 13 residues. Germline V CDR1 and CDR2: MNHEY, SMNVEV (reference sequence). DNA of the CDR3: TGTGCCAGCAGACTCCGGGGGGGGGAAGCCCAGCATTTT. Its protein is CASRLRGGEAQHF.

The chain couples TRBV7-9 to TRBJ2-1; TRBD1 agrees at 7 bases. The V gene end was trimmed by 1 base and the J gene end by 6 bases; junction bases not matched to a gene: 6. Looked up from germline, CDR1 is SEHNR and CDR2 is FQNEAQ (reference sequence). CDR3 size: 15 residues. CDR3 nucleotide sequence: TGTGCCAGCAGCTTAGGGGGTAGGGGGCTCAATGAGCAGTTCTTC. This gives the protein CASSLGGRGLNEQFF.

This clone was seen once. The genes are TRBV2 and TRBJ1-5; maybe TRBD1 (6 bases). The CDR3 extends over 13 amino acids. Germline assignment: CDR1 SNHLY and CDR2 FYNNEI. V was pared by 9 bases and J by 3 bases, with 12 bases between. The CDR3 sequence: CASGQTLNQPQHF. DNA of the CDR3: TGTGCCAGTGGACAGACACTCAATCAGCCCCAGCATTTT.

This clone has more than one count but fewer than ten. The J gene is TRBJ2-3, the V gene TRBV30, with TRBD1 as a possible D gene (6 bases). V shed 3 bases and J shed 0 bases, with 10 bases lying between them. Germline V gene data show CDR1 as GTSNPN and CDR2 as SVGIG (reference sequence). The CDR3 extends over 14 amino acids. CDR3 sequence (DNA): TGTGCCTGGAGGACAGGTTATAGCACAGATACGCAGTATTTT. It encodes CAWRTGYSTDTQYF. Filled out from reference TRBV30 and TRBJ2-3, the complete variable domain reads SQTIHQWPATLVQPVGSPLSLECTVEGTSNPNLYWYRQAAGRGLQLLFYSVGIGQISSEVPQNLSASRPQDRQFILSSKKLLLSDSGFYLCAWRTGYSTDTQYFGPGTRLTVL.

This clone was seen once. The V gene is TRBV25-1, the J gene TRBJ2-2; D ambiguous. The CDR3 extends over 11 amino acids. Germline CDR1 reads MGHDK; CDR2 reads SYGVNS. V lost 5 bases, J lost 8 bases, and 6 bases lay in between. The CDR3 region is CASSWAGELFF. Written as DNA, the CDR3 is TGTGCCAGCAGTTGGGCTGGGGAGCTGTTTTTT.